This T cell receptor (beta chain) was recorded in a study of T cells after yellow fever vaccination. Each CDR3 protein is one row after TCRdb ran MiXCR on the 5' RACE reads. The sample lists roughly 50,000 distinct CDR3 sequences, approximately 7% seen once, with 25% to 30% in the top ten. The CDR3 has 17 amino acids. Germline V lookup: CDR1 MGHRA, CDR2 YSYEKL. V was pared by 1 base and J by 4 bases, with 9 bases of the junction left unmatched. Sequenced material: CD8+ T cells sorted from PBMCs, taken around 14 days after the first yellow fever vaccination. V usage is TRBV4-1 and J usage is TRBJ2-1; 8 bases align to TRBD2. The source of this sequence is a man aged 18 to 35 who received the YFV17D yellow fever vaccine. CDR3 protein: CASSQGERGFWYNEQFF. CDR3 DNA sequence: TGCGCCAGCAGCCAAGGGGAGCGGGGGTTTTGGTACAATGAGCAGTTCTTC.